These T cell receptor beta chains were read from a single sample in a study of cytomegalovirus exposure and HLA in healthy donors. Clones were sequenced by immunoSEQ multiplex PCR, and TCRdb holds only the in-frame ones, with some missing. The table has about 140,000 clones, 82% seen once; the top ten hold 8.1%. Input material: PBMCs. Receptors were obtained from a woman aged 45-65 years in good health and CMV-seropositive. CDR3s include the opening cysteine and the closing phenylalanine or tryptophan. D genes are given only for firm matches.

j_gene | v_gene | d_gene | CDR3aa
TRBJ2-7 | TRBV7-9 | . | CASSLKQVPGYEQYF
TRBJ1-5 | TRBV2 | . | CASTGFRSNQPQHF
TRBJ1-2 | TRBV7-9 | . | CASSQDSFFGYTF
TRBJ2-7 | TRBV28 | . | CASSFSPTVEQYF
TRBJ2-7 | TRBV4-1 | TRBD1 | CASSHGQGYEQYF
TRBJ1-3 | TRBV9 | . | CASSATGFPGNTIYF
TRBJ1-2 | TRBV27 | TRBD1 | CASSTSPGTGIYGYTF
TRBJ2-5 | TRBV7-6 | TRBD1 | CASSSSIQGAKVEETQYF
TRBJ1-1 | TRBV10-3 | TRBD1 | CAISARGGLSNTEAFF
TRBJ2-5 | TRBV6-6 | . | CASSPVGRRETQYF